The clone carrying this T cell receptor (beta chain) came up once. The CDR3 has 15 amino acids. Germline V gene lookup returns CDR1 MRHNA and CDR2 SNTAGT. V lost 5 bases to trimming and J lost 0 bases, with 11 bases between them. TCRdb's copy holds only in-frame clones and misses some; the assay was immunoSEQ multiplex PCR. The table records 140,000 to 150,000 clones, 86% of them present only once. The sample comes from a study of blood T cell repertoires in COVID-19. For the study at large: Sample material is recorded as cDNA or gDNA derived from T cells, B-cell-depleted T cells, or PBMCs.

Across 24 US areas, participants ranged in age from roughly 18 to 89 years. Each recovered donor of Cohort 3 presented with two negative PCRs, clearance, or symptom resolution. The sequencing input was PBMCs or T cells enriched from blood (not recorded which). The chain is built from TRBV6-4 and TRBJ2-1; D is ambiguous. The TCR sequence derives from a man over 45 who had recovered from COVID-19. The CDR3, as DNA: TGTGCCAGCAGTCGCGACTGGCTCTCCTACAATGAGCAGTTCTTC. As protein: CASSRDWLSYNEQFF.